Presented here are 12 T cell receptor beta chains from one specimen sequenced in a study of shared clonotypes between healthy human individuals. Naive CD8 cells were CD45RO-negative, positively selected for CCR7, excluding terminally differentiated effector memory CD45RA+ cells. This table comes from immunoSEQ multiplex PCR, and its TCRdb copy is limited to in-frame clones, with some not included. The sample contains around 640,000 clones, approximately 96% of which appear only once. Sequencing was done on a sample of naive CD8+ T cells sorted from blood. Source of these receptors: a woman in her thirties in good health.

With regard to this clone: The sample has other DNA sequences that encode this CDR3 too. V gene TRBV6-5 combines with J gene TRBJ1-2; the D is unclear. V lost 0 bases and J lost 4, with 9 bases in between. This CDR3 is built from 14 residues. The germline gives CDR1 MNHEY, CDR2 SVGAGI. This CDR3 reads CASSYSEGGYGYTF. In DNA, the CDR3 is TGTGCCAGCAGTTACTCGGAGGGAGGCTATGGCTACACCTTC.

V usage is TRBV9 and J usage is TRBJ1-4; D possibly corresponds to TRBD1 (5 bases). CDR1 is SGDLS, CDR2 YYNGEE, per germline. Trimming shortened V by 0 bases and J by 6 bases, and 12 bases separated the two germline ends. The CDR3 runs 15 residues. For the CDR3, the DNA is TGTGCCAGCAGCGTAGGGGGCTTGGGGGATGAAAAACTGTTTTTT. Translated, it gives CASSVGGLGDEKLFF.

The chain uses TRBV5-4 and TRBJ1-1; D unresolved. This CDR3 has 15 residues. CDR1 is SGHNT, CDR2 YYREEE, per germline (reference sequence). The V gene lost 0 bases and the J gene lost 1 base, with 10 bases spanning the gap. The CDR3 loop reads CASSLGRKQNTEAFF. CDR3 coding DNA: TGTGCCAGCAGCTTGGGCAGGAAACAGAACACTGAAGCTTTCTTT. Full variable domain (missing parts from reference TRBV5-4 and TRBJ1-1): ETGVTQSPTHLIKTRGQQVTLRCSSQSGHNTVSWYQQALGQGPQFIFQYYREEENGRGNFPPRFSGLQFPNYSSELNVNALELDDSALYLCASSLGRKQNTEAFFGQGTRLTVV.

The chain uses TRBV6-5 and TRBJ1-1, with TRBD1 matching 8 bases. The CDR3 extends over 14 amino acids. Germline loops: CDR1 MNHEY, CDR2 SVGAGI. Germline trimming cut 4 bases from V and 6 bases from J; bases unmatched to any gene: 7. The CDR3 region has the DNA TGTGCCAGCAGTTCGGGACAGGTCGCGCCTGAAGCTTTCTTT. It codes for CASSSGQVAPEAFF.

This chain links TRBV27 with TRBJ2-1, with TRBD2 matching 7 bases. The germline V gene has CDR1 MNHEY and CDR2 SMNVEV (reference sequence). V trimming: 6 bases; J trimming: 10 bases; junction bases outside the gene matches: 6. The CDR3 extends over 12 amino acids. The CDR3 nucleotides are TGTGCCAGCAGGCGCGGGAGAACCGAGCAGTTCTTC. Protein sequence: CASRRGRTEQFF.

This clone was counted only a few times. This chain connects TRBV5-7 to TRBJ1-5, with D possibly matching TRBD1 (6 bases). TRBV5-7 is designated an ORF whose function remains uncertain. The CDR3 is made up of 14 amino acids. The V gene lost 7 bases and the J gene lost 9 bases, with 20 bases spanning the gap. The CDR3 loop is CASSKRGHPWPQHF. The CDR3 bases are TGTGCCAGCTCGAAAAGGGGACACCCTTGGCCCCAGCATTTT.

The V call is TRBV7-8, the J call TRBJ2-1; a weak D match, TRBD1 (6 bases). The CDR3 contains 16 residues. Germline V gene lookup returns CDR1 SGHVS and CDR2 FQNEAQ. Trimming pared 1 base from V and 0 bases from J, leaving 10 bases between. CDR3 in DNA: TGTGCCAGCAGCTTAGGGGGGCGAAGCTCCTACAATGAGCAGTTCTTC. Protein sequence: CASSLGGRSSYNEQFF.

V is TRBV28 and J is TRBJ1-1; TRBD1 aligns across 8 bases. The germline V gene has CDR1 MDHEN and CDR2 SYDVKM. The CDR3 extends over 14 amino acids. Losses at the gene ends were 5 bases for V and 4 bases for J; bases not matched to a gene: 6. DNA for the CDR3: TGTGCCAGCAGTCGGGACAGGCCCTTCACTGAAGCTTTCTTT. It encodes CASSRDRPFTEAFF.

V and J are TRBV4-1 and TRBJ2-7; 12 nucleotides agree with TRBD2. CDR3 length: 17 amino acids. Looked up from germline, CDR1 is MGHRA and CDR2 is YSYEKL. Trimming removed 3 bases from V and 3 bases from J; junction bases left unmatched: 9. CDR3 DNA: TGCGCCAGCAGCCAGGGGACTAGCGGGCTGAGTGTCTACGAGCAGTACTTC. This encodes CASSQGTSGLSVYEQYF.

As for this clone: Distinct nucleotide sequences in the sample also encode this CDR3. The V and J genes are TRBV5-6 and TRBJ1-2; possible D gene TRBD1, 5 bases. Trimming shortened V by 0 bases and J by 6 bases, and 6 bases separated the two germline ends. Germline loops: CDR1 SGHDT, CDR2 YYEEEE. This CDR3 comprises 12 residues. CDR3: CASSLGGDGYTF. Here the CDR3 DNA reads TGTGCCAGCAGCTTGGGAGGGGATGGCTACACCTTC. The variable domain in full, completed from reference TRBV5-6 and TRBJ1-2, reads DAGVTQSPTHLIKTRGQQVTLRCSPKSGHDTVSWYQQALGQGPQFIFQYYEEEERQRGNFPDRFSGHQFPNYSSELNVNALLLGDSALYLCASSLGGDGYTFGSGTRLTVV.

The chain combines TRBV11-2 with TRBJ1-2; 11 positions agree with TRBD1. The germline CDR1 and CDR2 sequences are SGHAT and FQNNGV. CDR3 size: 15 residues. V shed 5 bases and J 4 bases; nucleotides not matched to a gene: 6. The CDR3: CASSGGTGGIYGYTF. The CDR3 nucleotides are TGTGCCAGCAGCGGAGGGACAGGGGGAATCTATGGCTACACCTTC.

V usage is TRBV13 and J usage is TRBJ1-5; D call uncertain. Germline V lookup: CDR1 PRHDT, CDR2 FYEKMQ (reference sequence). The CDR3 runs 14 residues. The V gene lost 2 bases and the J gene lost 6 bases, with 11 bases spanning the gap. CDR3 sequence: CASSLSPASQPQHF. The CDR3 nucleotides read TGTGCCAGCAGCTTAAGTCCTGCGTCTCAGCCCCAGCATTTT. Supplemented by reference TRBV13 and TRBJ1-5, the full variable domain reads AAGVIQSPRHLIKEKRETATLKCYPIPRHDTVYWYQQGPGQDPQFLISFYEKMQSDKGSIPDRFSAQQFSDYHSELNMSSLELGDSALYFCASSLSPASQPQHFGDGTRLSIL.